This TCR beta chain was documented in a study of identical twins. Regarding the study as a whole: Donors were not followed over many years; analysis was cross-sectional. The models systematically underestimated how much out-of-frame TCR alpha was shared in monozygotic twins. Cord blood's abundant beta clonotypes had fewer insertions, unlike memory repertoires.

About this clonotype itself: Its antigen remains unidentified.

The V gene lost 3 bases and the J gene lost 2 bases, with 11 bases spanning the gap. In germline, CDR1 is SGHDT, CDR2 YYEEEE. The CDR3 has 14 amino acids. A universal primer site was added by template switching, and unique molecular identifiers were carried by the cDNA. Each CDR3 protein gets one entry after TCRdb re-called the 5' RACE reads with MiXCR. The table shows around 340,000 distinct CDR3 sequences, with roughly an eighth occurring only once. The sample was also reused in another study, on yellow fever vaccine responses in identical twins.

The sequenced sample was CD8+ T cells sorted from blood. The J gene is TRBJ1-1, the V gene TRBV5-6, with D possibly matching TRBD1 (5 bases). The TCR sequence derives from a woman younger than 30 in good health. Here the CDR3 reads CASSSGGANTEAFF. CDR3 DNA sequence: TGTGCCAGCAGCTCCGGTGGGGCCAACACTGAAGCTTTCTTT.